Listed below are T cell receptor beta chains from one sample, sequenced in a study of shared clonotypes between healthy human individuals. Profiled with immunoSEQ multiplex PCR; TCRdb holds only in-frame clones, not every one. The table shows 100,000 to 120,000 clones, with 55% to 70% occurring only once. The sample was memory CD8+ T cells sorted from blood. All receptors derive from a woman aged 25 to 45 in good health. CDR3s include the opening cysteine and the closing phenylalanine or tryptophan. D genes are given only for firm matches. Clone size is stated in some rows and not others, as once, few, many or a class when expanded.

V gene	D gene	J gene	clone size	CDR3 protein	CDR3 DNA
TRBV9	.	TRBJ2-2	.	CASSVVSTGELFF	TGTGCCAGCAGCGTAGTTAGCACCGGGGAGCTGTTTTTT
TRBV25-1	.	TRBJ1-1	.	CASSDFDTGKNTEAFF	TGTGCCAGCAGTGACTTTGATACTGGGAAGAACACTGAAGCTTTCTTT
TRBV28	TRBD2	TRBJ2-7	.	CASSQEGGRASEQYF	TGTGCCAGCAGCCAAGAAGGTGGGAGGGCCAGCGAGCAGTACTTC
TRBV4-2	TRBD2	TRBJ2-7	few	CASSFGDYRGEQYF	TGTGCCAGCAGCTTCGGGGACTATAGGGGCGAGCAGTACTTC
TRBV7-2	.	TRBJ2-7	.	CASSLLRSYSSYEQYF	TGTGCCAGCAGCTTACTCCGATCTTATAGCTCCTACGAGCAGTACTTC
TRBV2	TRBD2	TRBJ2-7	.	CARESGRGSYEQYF	TGTGCCAGGGAAAGCGGGAGAGGATCCTACGAGCAGTACTTC
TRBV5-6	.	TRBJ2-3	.	CASSLVPGQSLGDTQYF	TGTGCCAGCAGCTTGGTACCAGGACAGAGCCTAGGCGATACGCAGTATTTT
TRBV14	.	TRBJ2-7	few	CASSRSREQYF	TGTGCCAGCAGCCGTAGCCGTGAGCAGTACTTC
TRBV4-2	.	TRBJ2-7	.	CASSQDGADKTYEQYF	TGTGCCAGCAGCCAAGACGGGGCAGACAAAACCTACGAGCAGTACTTC
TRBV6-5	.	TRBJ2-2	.	CASSYGIRVDTGELFF	TGTGCCAGCAGTTATGGTATAAGGGTTGACACCGGGGAGCTGTTTTTT
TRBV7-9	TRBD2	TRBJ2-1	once	CASSPRGGSRYNEQFF	TGTGCCAGCAGCCCCCGGGGGGGGAGCCGGTACAATGAGCAGTTCTTC
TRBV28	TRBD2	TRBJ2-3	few	CASSVAGGSTDTQYF	TGTGCCAGCAGCGTAGCGGGGGGTAGCACAGATACGCAGTATTTT
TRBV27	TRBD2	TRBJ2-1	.	CASSSSSSGNSYNEQFF	TGTGCCAGCAGTTCGTCTTCTAGCGGAAACTCCTACAATGAGCAGTTCTTC
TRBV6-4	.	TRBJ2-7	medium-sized	CASSAGLEAGVKYF	TGTGCCAGCAGTGCTGGGTTGGAGGCAGGAGTCAAGTACTTC
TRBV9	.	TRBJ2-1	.	CASSVVPGIRDNEQFF	TGTGCCAGCAGCGTAGTTCCCGGCATCAGGGACAATGAGCAGTTCTTC
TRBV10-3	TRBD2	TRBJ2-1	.	CAISESNSGSHEQFF	TGTGCCATCAGTGAGTCGAATAGCGGGAGTCATGAGCAGTTCTTC
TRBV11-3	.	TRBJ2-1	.	CASSLAGVRGGYNEQFF	TGTGCCAGCAGCTTAGCTGGGGTGAGGGGGGGTTACAATGAGCAGTTCTTC
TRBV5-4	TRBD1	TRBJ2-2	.	CASSDTGGTNTGELFF	TGTGCCAGCAGCGACACAGGGGGAACGAACACCGGGGAGCTGTTTTTT
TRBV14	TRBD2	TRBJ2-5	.	CASSQDYLAGGQLTGDSEQYF	TGTGCCAGCAGCCAAGATTACTTAGCGGGAGGCCAACTTACGGGTGATTCTGAGCAGTACTTC
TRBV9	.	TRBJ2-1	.	CASSVEGDEQFF	TGTGCCAGCAGCGTGGAGGGGGATGAGCAGTTCTTC
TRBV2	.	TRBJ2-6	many	CASSEWIGSGANVLTF	TGTGCCAGCAGTGAATGGATCGGGTCTGGGGCCAACGTCCTGACTTTC
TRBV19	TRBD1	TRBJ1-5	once	CASKKGTGGDQPQHF	TGTGCCAGCAAGAAAGGGACAGGGGGCGACCAGCCCCAGCATTTT
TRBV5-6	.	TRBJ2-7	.	CASSFGFYEQYF	TGTGCCAGCAGCTTCGGGTTCTACGAGCAGTACTTC
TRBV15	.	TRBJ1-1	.	CATSRDQHTEAFF	TGTGCCACCAGCAGAGATCAGCATACTGAAGCTTTCTTT
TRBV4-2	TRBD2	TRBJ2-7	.	CASSPNSGRRGEQYF	TGTGCCAGCAGTCCAAATAGCGGGAGAAGAGGCGAGCAGTACTTC
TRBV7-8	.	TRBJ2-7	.	CASSLFQGSSYEQYF	TGTGCCAGCAGCTTATTCCAGGGGTCGTCCTACGAGCAGTACTTC
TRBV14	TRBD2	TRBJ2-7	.	CASSPGGLSYEQYF	TGTGCCAGCAGCCCGGGAGGGCTCTCCTACGAGCAGTACTTC
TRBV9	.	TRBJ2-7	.	CASSSADQASYEQYF	TGTGCCAGCAGCTCGGCGGACCAGGCTTCCTACGAGCAGTACTTC
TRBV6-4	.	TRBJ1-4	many	CASSDNGSNEKLFF	TGTGCCAGCAGTGACAACGGCAGTAATGAAAAACTGTTTTTT
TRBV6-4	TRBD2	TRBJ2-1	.	CASSELAGSHNEQFF	TGTGCCAGCAGTGAACTAGCGGGATCTCACAATGAGCAGTTCTTC
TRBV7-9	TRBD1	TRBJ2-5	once	CASSSSGQVLSTQYF	TGTGCCAGCAGCTCCTCGGGACAGGTTCTTTCGACCCAGTACTTC
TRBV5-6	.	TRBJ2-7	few	CASSMVGGFSYEQYF	TGTGCCAGCAGCATGGTTGGGGGATTCTCCTACGAGCAGTACTTC
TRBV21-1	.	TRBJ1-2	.	CASSKVTAGPFTNYGYTF	TGTGCCAGCAGCAAAGTCACAGCAGGTCCCTTTACTAACTATGGCTACACCTTC
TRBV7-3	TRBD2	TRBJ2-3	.	CASSSGLAGIDTQYF	TGTGCCAGCAGCTCTGGACTAGCGGGGATAGATACGCAGTATTTT
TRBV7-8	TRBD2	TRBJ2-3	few	CASSLVETSGRARYTQYF	TGTGCCAGCAGCTTGGTTGAGACTAGCGGGAGGGCCAGGTATACGCAGTATTTT
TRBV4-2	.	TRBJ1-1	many	CASSQGAGTEAFF	TGTGCCAGCAGCCAAGGTGCGGGAACTGAAGCTTTCTTT
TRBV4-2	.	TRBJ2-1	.	CASSDFGGNEQFF	TGTGCCAGCAGCGACTTTGGTGGGAATGAGCAGTTCTTC
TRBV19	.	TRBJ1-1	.	CASRKTETYEAFF	TGTGCCAGCCGAAAGACGGAGACCTATGAAGCTTTCTTT
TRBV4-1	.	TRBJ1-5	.	CASSQGNQPQHF	TGCGCCAGCAGCCAAGGCAATCAGCCCCAGCATTTT
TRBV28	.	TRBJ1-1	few	CASTPSANTEAFF	TGTGCCAGCACCCCGTCAGCGAACACTGAAGCTTTCTTT
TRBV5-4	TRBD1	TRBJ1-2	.	CASSLTGFSNGYTF	TGTGCCAGCAGCCTGACAGGGTTTAGTAATGGCTACACCTTC
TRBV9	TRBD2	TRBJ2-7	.	CASKCGSSYEQYF	TGTGCCAGTAAATGCGGGAGCTCCTACGAGCAGTACTTC
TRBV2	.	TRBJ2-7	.	CASLSYEQYF	TGTGCCAGCCTCTCCTACGAGCAGTACTTC
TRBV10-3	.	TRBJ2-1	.	CAISDGGLPNEQFF	TGTGCCATCAGTGACGGTGGTCTCCCCAATGAGCAGTTCTTC
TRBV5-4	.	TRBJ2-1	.	CASSLEPGPSNVWYNEQFF	TGTGCCAGCAGCTTGGAACCCGGGCCCTCAAATGTGTGGTACAATGAGCAGTTCTTC
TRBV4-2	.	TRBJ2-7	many	CASSHLNREVEQYF	TGTGCCAGCAGCCATCTTAACAGGGAGGTCGAGCAGTACTTC
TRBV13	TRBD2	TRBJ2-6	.	CASSHGLAGAGANVLTF	TGTGCCAGCAGCCATGGACTAGCGGGGGCTGGGGCCAACGTCCTGACTTTC
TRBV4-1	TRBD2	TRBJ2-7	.	CASSPGPGGTSYEQYF	TGCGCCAGCAGCCCCGGCCCGGGGGGAACCTCCTACGAGCAGTACTTC
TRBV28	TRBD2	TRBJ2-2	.	CASSARTSGPTGELFF	TGTGCCAGCAGTGCCCGGACTAGCGGTCCCACCGGGGAGCTGTTTTTT
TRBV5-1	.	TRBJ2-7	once	CASSSQGNGYYEQYF	TGCGCCAGCAGCTCCCAGGGTAATGGGTACTACGAGCAGTACTTC
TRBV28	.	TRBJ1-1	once	CATYGGDNTEAFF	TGTGCCACATATGGAGGGGACAACACTGAAGCTTTCTTT
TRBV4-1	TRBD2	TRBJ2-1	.	CASSGLAGTSRSYNEQFF	TGCGCCAGCAGCGGACTAGCGGGAACTTCCCGCTCCTACAATGAGCAGTTCTTC
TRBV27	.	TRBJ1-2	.	CASSDSGFGYTF	TGTGCCAGCAGCGACTCAGGTTTCGGCTACACCTTC
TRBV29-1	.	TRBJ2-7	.	CSVDREGSGSSYEQYF	TGCAGCGTCGACCGTGAAGGTAGCGGATCGTCCTACGAGCAGTACTTC
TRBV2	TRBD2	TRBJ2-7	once	CASMSSGVLEQYF	TGTGCCAGCATGTCTAGCGGGGTTTTAGAGCAGTACTTC
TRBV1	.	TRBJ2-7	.	CTSSRGTSGSGEQYF	TGCACCAGCAGCCGAGGGACTAGCGGGAGTGGCGAGCAGTACTTC
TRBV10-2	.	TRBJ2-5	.	CASRPGSGTQYF	TGCGCCAGCAGACCCGGGAGCGGGACCCAGTACTTC